This T cell receptor (beta chain) stems from a study of human CD4 T cells and Enterobacteriaceae. On the study more broadly: E. coli, K. pneumoniae, E. aerogenes, S. flexneri, S. sonnei, S. typhimurium, S. aureus were stimuli. Regarding the study as a whole: Enterobacteriaceae-reactive repertoires were polyclonal but had fewer clonotypes than S. aureus- or M. tuberculosis-reactive ones.

Sequenced by immunoSEQ multiplex PCR; TCRdb stores in-frame clones only, minus some. The table records about 740 clones, 30% to 45% of them present only once. The CDR3 has 13 amino acids. Trimming cost V 5 bases and J 1 base, with 8 bases left between them. The germline gives CDR1 LGHNT, CDR2 FRNRAP. FACS sorting after about 6-7 days collected CFSE-low CD25+ ICOS+ proliferating activated T cells. At a 2:1 ratio, CFSE-labeled memory CD4+ T cells were cultured with irradiated autologous monocytes pulsed with antigen. All CD4+ cells other than CD45RA+CCR7+CD95- naive cells were sorted as memory, over 98% pure. Healthy donors' blood was sourced from blood donation centers in Switzerland. Sorting first excluded CD8+, CD14+, CD16+, CD56+, CD19+ and CD25-bright cells.

Sequencing used bacteria-reactive CD4+ T cells grown in culture. The subset: CFSE-low proliferating memory CD4 T cells sorted after in vitro stimulation with a heat-inactivated bacterium or M. tuberculosis lysate. The sequence derives from a human donor in good health. The chain has TRBV12-5 and TRBJ1-1; D not resolved. The CDR3 sequence: CASGPTENTEAFF. Written as DNA, the CDR3 is TGTGCTAGTGGTCCCACCGAGAACACTGAAGCTTTCTTT.